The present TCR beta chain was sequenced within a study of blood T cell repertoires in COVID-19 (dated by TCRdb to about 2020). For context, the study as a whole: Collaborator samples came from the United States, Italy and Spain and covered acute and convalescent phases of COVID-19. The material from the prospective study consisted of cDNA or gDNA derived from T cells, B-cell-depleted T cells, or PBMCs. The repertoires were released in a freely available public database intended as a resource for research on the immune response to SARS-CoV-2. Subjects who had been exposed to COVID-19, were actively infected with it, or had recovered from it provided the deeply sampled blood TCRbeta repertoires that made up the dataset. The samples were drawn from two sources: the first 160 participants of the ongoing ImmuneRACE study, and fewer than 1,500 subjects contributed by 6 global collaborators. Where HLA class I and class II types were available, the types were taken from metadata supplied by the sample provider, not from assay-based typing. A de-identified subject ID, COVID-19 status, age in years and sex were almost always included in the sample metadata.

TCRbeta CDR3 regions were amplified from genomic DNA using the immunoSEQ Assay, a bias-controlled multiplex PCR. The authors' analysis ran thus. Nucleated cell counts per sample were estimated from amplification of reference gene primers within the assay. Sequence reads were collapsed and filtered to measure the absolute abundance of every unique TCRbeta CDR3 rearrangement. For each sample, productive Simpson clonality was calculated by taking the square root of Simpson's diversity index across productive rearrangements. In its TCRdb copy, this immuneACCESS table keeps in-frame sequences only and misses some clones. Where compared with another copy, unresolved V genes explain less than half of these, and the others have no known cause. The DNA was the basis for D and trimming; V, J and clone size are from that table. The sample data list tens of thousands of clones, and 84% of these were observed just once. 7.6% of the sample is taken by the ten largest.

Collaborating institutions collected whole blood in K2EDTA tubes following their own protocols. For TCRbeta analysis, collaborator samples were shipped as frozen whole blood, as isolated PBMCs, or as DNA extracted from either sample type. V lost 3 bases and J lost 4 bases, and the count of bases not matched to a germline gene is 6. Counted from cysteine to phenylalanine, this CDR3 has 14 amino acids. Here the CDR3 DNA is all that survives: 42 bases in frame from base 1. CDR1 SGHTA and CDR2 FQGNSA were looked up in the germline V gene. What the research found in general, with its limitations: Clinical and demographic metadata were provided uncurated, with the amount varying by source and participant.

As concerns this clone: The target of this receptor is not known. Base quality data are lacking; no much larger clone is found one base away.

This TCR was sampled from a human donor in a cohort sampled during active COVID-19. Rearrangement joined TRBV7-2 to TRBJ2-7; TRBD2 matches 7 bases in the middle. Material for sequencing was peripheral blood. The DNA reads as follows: TGTGCCAGCAGCTTTAGGCGGGAGACGTACGAGCAGTACTTC. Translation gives CASSFRRETYEQYF.